This T cell receptor beta chain came from a study of Tregs in tolerant kidney transplant recipients. This CDR3 is built from 13 residues. The V end was cut by 3 bases, the J end by 2 bases, with 7 bases between. From germline, CDR1 is SEHNR and CDR2 FQNEAQ (reference sequence). The assay was immunoSEQ multiplex PCR, and TCRdb's table has in-frame clones only and misses some. Of some 250,000 clones in the sample, roughly 80% are singletons; the top ten hold roughly 0.67%. As to this clone: This same CDR3 is encoded by further DNA sequences in the sample.

The sequencing sample was made of CD4+ T cells from blood. This sequence was found in a human donor in good health. The V and J genes are TRBV7-9 and TRBJ1-1; D gene uncertain. The CDR3 reads CASSLALNTEAFF. For the CDR3, the DNA is TGTGCCAGCAGCTTGGCCCTCAACACTGAAGCTTTCTTT.